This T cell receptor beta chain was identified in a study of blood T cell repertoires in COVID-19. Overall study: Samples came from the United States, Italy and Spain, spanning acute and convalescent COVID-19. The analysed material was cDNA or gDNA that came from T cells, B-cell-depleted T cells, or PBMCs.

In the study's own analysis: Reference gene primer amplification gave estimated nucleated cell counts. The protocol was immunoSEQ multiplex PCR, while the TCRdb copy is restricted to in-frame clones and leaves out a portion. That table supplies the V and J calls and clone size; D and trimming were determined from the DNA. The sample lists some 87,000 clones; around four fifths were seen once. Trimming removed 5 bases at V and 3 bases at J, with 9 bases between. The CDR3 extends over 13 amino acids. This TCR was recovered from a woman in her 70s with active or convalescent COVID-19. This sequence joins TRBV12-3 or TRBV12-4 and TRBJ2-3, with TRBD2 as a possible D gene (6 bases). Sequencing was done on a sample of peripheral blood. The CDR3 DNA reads TGTGCCAGCAGTGCCGCGGGGACAGATACGCAGTATTTT. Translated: CASSAAGTDTQYF.